A single sample gave rise to the 22 T cell receptor beta chains below, sequenced in a study of shared clonotypes between healthy human individuals. Here immunoSEQ multiplex PCR was the method, and the copy in TCRdb shows in-frame clones only, minus some. The sample has some 1 million clones, under 80% seen once. Sequenced: memory CD4+ T cells sorted from blood. Indicated subset: CD45RA-negative fraction. The receptors stem from a man aged 18 to 29 in good health.

The chain carries TRBV2 and TRBJ1-2; the match to TRBD1 covers 7 bases. The CDR3 contains 12 residues. Per the germline V gene, CDR1 is SNHLY and CDR2 is FYNNEI. Trimming cost V 9 bases and J 6 bases; bases outside gene matches: 7. The CDR3 sequence: CARNRGGDGYTF. The CDR3 DNA is TGTGCCAGAAACAGGGGCGGAGATGGCTACACCTTC.

CDR3 in amino acids: CASSPVGSGNTIYF. Here the CDR3 DNA reads TGTGCCAGCAGCCCAGTGGGTTCTGGAAACACCATATATTTT. V is TRBV28 and J is TRBJ1-3; D gene ambiguous. The V and J ends lost 6 bases and 1 base respectively, with 10 bases between them. The CDR3 contains 14 residues. CDR1 is MDHEN, CDR2 SYDVKM, per germline.

This clone was detected only a few times. The genes are TRBV20-1 and TRBJ2-2; D unclear. This CDR3 contains 11 residues. Trimming left V 4 bases short and J 3 bases short, with 3 bases between. Germline-derived CDR1 and CDR2 are DFQATT and SNEGSKA (reference sequence). CDR3: CSAKDTGELFF. CDR3 bases: TGCAGTGCTAAGGACACCGGGGAGCTGTTTTTT.

This clone was seen more than once but under ten times. At the DNA level, this CDR3 is encoded by other sequences in the same sample as well. The J gene is TRBJ2-7, the V gene TRBV7-2; D is possibly TRBD2 (6 bases). Per germline, CDR1 SGHTA and CDR2 FQGNSA. This CDR3 contains 15 residues. Trimming took 1 base from V and 2 from J, leaving 12 bases between them. The CDR3 sequence: CASSLGSGGAYEQYF. The CDR3 nucleotides are TGTGCCAGCAGCTTAGGGTCCGGGGGAGCCTACGAGCAGTACTTC.

This chain joins TRBV7-5 and TRBJ1-2; TRBD1 was called by the table and not checked on the DNA. TRBV7-5 is a pseudogene segment. The CDR3 sequence is 13 residues long. CDR3 bases: TGTGCCAGCAGCGATGACAGCATCTATGGCTACACCTTC. It translates to CASSDDSIYGYTF.

This chain connects TRBV10-3 to TRBJ2-1; 8 positions agree with TRBD2. The CDR3 extends over 14 amino acids. From germline, CDR1 is ENHRY and CDR2 SYGVKD. V dropped 7 bases and J dropped 8; count of bases not matched to a gene: 10. The DNA for the CDR3 is TGTGCCATCACTTCAGGGACTAGTTCGCATGAGCAGTTCTTC. Translated: CAITSGTSSHEQFF.

The gene calls are TRBV6-6 and TRBJ1-5; 8 bases map to TRBD1. V shed 5 bases and J 7 bases; nucleotides not matched to a gene: 4. This CDR3 contains 13 residues. From germline, CDR1 is MNHNY and CDR2 SVGAGI (reference sequence). CDR3: CASSDRGGQPQHF. The CDR3 DNA follows: TGTGCCAGCAGTGACAGGGGAGGCCAGCCCCAGCATTTT.

This clone showed up just once. The rearrangement links TRBV30 to TRBJ2-5; TRBD1 is a possible D gene (6 bases). The V gene's germline CDR1 is GTSNPN and CDR2 SVGIG (reference sequence). The CDR3 spans 14 residues. Trimming took 0 bases from V and 5 from J, leaving 13 bases between them. The CDR3 coding sequence is TGTGCCTGGAGTGTGGCAGGGGCCGGGGAGACCCAGTACTTC. Encoded protein: CAWSVAGAGETQYF.

The chain joins TRBV2 to TRBJ1-3; possible D gene TRBD1, 5 bases. Germline CDR1 is SNHLY and CDR2 is FYNNEI. CDR3 length: 15 residues. V was pared by 8 bases and J by 1 base, with 15 bases between. In DNA form, the CDR3 reads TGTGCCAGCGCGGAGAGAGCAGGGTCTGGAAACACCATATATTTT. Residues: CASAERAGSGNTIYF.

On this clone itself: The missing conserved phenylalanine or tryptophan at the end of this CDR3 makes a read error likely. No DNA is shown, since the ends of the CDR3 on it are uncertain; the CDR3 is the one TCRdb lists. This chain uses TRBV19 with TRBJ1-2; the DNA was not compared with TRBD1, the D call given in the table. Germline CDR1 reads LNHDA; CDR2 reads SQIVND (reference sequence). The CDR3 length is 11 residues, termini included. This chain's CDR3 is CASSIRDSLSI.

This clone has ten or more counts. The same CDR3 is also encoded by other DNA sequences in this sample. The chain is built from TRBV28 and TRBJ1-4; D might be TRBD1 (5 bases). In germline, CDR1 is MDHEN, CDR2 SYDVKM. V lost 6 bases to trimming and J lost 2 bases, with 10 bases between them. The CDR3 contains 14 residues. The CDR3 sequence: CASSSGSTNEKLFF. As DNA, the CDR3 is TGTGCCAGCAGCTCAGGGTCTACTAATGAAAAACTGTTTTTT.

V gene TRBV19 combines with J gene TRBJ2-7; 8 bases are shared with TRBD2. This CDR3 is built from 15 residues. Germline V CDR1 and CDR2: LNHDA, SQIVND (reference sequence). The trim removed 4 bases at V and 5 bases at J, leaving 10 bases unmatched. The CDR3 DNA reads TGTGCCAGTAGTACGGGACTAGGGGTGCGGAACGAGCAGTACTTC. Its translation is CASSTGLGVRNEQYF.

The CDR3 protein is CASSPLSPDDPYGYTF. The CDR3 region has the DNA TGTGCCAGCTCACCACTTTCTCCGGACGACCCATATGGCTACACCTTC. The genes are TRBV18 and TRBJ1-2; D is undetermined. Trimming stripped 1 base from V and 5 bases from J, with 17 bases between. Per the germline V gene, CDR1 is KGHSH and CDR2 is LQKENI. CDR3 length: 16 amino acids.

This clone appeared a few times. The V call is TRBV28, the J call TRBJ1-1; TRBD1 aligns across 7 bases. The ends lost 2 bases at V and 10 bases at J; junction bases unmatched: 10. The CDR3 has 14 amino acids. Germline values: CDR1 MDHEN, CDR2 SYDVKM. The CDR3 bases are TGTGCCAGCAGTTTAAATAATAGACAGGGAGGAGCTTTCTTT. This encodes CASSLNNRQGGAFF.

This clone came up a few times. The chain carries TRBV6-5 and TRBJ1-6; TRBD1 matches 10 bases. V was pared by 6 bases and J by 10 bases, with 6 bases of the junction left unmatched. This CDR3 contains 14 residues. Germline CDR1 is MNHEY and CDR2 is SVGAGI. For the CDR3, the DNA is TGTGCCAGCAGCGCCGGGACAGGGGCATCACCCCTCCACTTT. It yields the protein CASSAGTGASPLHF.

The chain combines TRBV5-1 with TRBJ1-1; D is unresolved. V dropped 0 bases and J dropped 2 bases, with 8 bases sitting between them. Germline assignment: CDR1 SGHRS and CDR2 YFSETQ. The CDR3 extends over 14 amino acids. The CDR3 DNA is TGCGCCAGCAGCTTGGTGAGTCAAAACACTGAAGCTTTCTTT. This encodes CASSLVSQNTEAFF.

This chain joins TRBV27 and TRBJ2-6; 10 bases align to TRBD2. The germline gives CDR1 MNHEY, CDR2 SMNVEV (reference sequence). V dropped 5 bases and J dropped 0; count of bases not matched to a gene: 10. The CDR3 covers 19 residues. Here the CDR3 reads CASSAHNSGGFSGANVLTF. As DNA, the CDR3 is TGTGCCAGCAGTGCCCATAATAGCGGGGGGTTCTCTGGGGCCAACGTCCTGACTTTC.

The rearrangement joins TRBV5-1 to TRBJ1-1; tentatively, D is TRBD1 (5 bases). V lost 3 bases and J lost 2, with 14 bases in between. Germline V gene lookup returns CDR1 SGHRS and CDR2 YFSETQ. CDR3 size: 15 residues. CDR3 region: CASSSEGRTNTEAFF. The CDR3 nucleotides read TGCGCCAGCAGCTCGGAGGGACGGACAAACACTGAAGCTTTCTTT.

This rearrangement joins TRBV4-1 to TRBJ2-5; possible D gene TRBD2, 6 bases. CDR1 is MGHRA and CDR2 is YSYEKL in the germline V gene. Trimming removed 0 bases at V and 1 base at J, with 15 bases between. The CDR3 is made up of 17 amino acids. The CDR3 nucleotides read TGCGCCAGCAGCCAAGACAGCCCCAGCGGGTTCCAAGAGACCCAGTACTTC. The encoded protein is CASSQDSPSGFQETQYF.

The V gene is TRBV6-5, the J gene TRBJ2-7; no clear D. This CDR3 comprises 11 residues. V was shortened by 6 bases and J by 5 bases, with 8 bases between the two germline ends. In germline, CDR1 is MNHEY, CDR2 SVGAGI. The CDR3 DNA reads TGTGCCAGCAGAACCCTCGACGAGCAGTACTTC. Protein product: CASRTLDEQYF.

The chain links TRBV6-1 to TRBJ2-7; the match to TRBD2 covers 8 bases. V shed 2 bases, J shed 7 bases, and the junction held 16 bases outside the gene matches. The germline V gene has CDR1 MNHNS and CDR2 SASEGT. The CDR3 length is 17 residues. CDR3 sequence reads: CASSEQGGRPPFGEQYF. DNA for the CDR3: TGTGCCAGCAGTGAACAGGGCGGGAGGCCCCCATTTGGGGAGCAGTACTTC.

V gene TRBV10-2 combines with J gene TRBJ2-7; D possibly corresponds to TRBD1 (5 bases). Germline V gene lookup returns CDR1 WSHSY and CDR2 SAAADI. The CDR3 contains 14 residues. Trimming removed 4 bases from V and 6 bases from J, with 16 bases in between. CDR3 nucleotides: TGCGCCAGCAGTGGGAGACCCCCCAGGGTCGAGCAGTACTTC. It translates to CASSGRPPRVEQYF.